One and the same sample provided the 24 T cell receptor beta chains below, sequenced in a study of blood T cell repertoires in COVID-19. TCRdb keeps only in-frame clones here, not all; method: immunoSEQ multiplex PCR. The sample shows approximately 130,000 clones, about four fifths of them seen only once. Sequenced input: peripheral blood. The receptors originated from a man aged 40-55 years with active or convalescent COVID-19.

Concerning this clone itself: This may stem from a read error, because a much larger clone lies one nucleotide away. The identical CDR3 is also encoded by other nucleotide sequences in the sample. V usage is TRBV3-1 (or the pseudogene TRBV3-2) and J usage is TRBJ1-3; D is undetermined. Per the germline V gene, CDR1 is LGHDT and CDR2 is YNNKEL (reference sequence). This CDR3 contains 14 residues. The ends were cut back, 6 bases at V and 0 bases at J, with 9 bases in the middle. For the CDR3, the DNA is TGTGCCAGCAGTTCAAGGAGCTCTGGAAACACCATATATTTT. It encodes CASSSRSSGNTIYF.

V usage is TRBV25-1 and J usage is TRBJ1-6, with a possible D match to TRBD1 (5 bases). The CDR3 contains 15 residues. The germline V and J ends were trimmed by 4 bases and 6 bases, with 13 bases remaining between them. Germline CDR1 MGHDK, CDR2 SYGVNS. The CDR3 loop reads CASSGRGSRNSPLHF. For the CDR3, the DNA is TGTGCCAGCAGTGGAAGGGGAAGCCGTAATTCACCCCTCCACTTT. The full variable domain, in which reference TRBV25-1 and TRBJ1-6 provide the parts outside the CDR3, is EADIYQTPRYLVIGTGKKITLECSQTMGHDKMYWYQQDPGMELHLIHYSYGVNSTEKGDLSSESTVSRIRTEHFPLTLESARPSHTSQYLCASSGRGSRNSPLHFGNGTRLTVT.

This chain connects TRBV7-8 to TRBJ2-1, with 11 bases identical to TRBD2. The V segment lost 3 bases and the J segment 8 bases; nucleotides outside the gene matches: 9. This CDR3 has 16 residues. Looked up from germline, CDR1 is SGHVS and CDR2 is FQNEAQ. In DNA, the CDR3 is TGTGCCAGCAGCTTTAGCGGGGGGGCGCAATTTGATGAGCAGTTCTTC. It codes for CASSFSGGAQFDEQFF.

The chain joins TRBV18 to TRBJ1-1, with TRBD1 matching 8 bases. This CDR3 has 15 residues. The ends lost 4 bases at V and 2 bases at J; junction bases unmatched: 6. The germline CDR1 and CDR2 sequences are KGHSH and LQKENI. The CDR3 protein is CASSQQGDPNTEAFF. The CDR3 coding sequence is TGTGCCAGCTCACAACAGGGGGACCCAAACACTGAAGCTTTCTTT.

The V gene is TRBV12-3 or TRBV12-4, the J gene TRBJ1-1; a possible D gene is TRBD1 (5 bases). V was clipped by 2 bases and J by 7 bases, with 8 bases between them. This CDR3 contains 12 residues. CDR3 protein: CASSLFTGEAFF. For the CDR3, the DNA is TGTGCCAGCAGTTTATTCACAGGTGAAGCTTTCTTT.

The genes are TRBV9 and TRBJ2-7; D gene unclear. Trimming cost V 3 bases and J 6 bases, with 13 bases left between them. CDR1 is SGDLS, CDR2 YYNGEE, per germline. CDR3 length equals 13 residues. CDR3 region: CASSDRVGGEQYF. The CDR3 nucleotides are TGTGCCAGCAGCGACCGTGTAGGCGGCGAGCAGTACTTC.

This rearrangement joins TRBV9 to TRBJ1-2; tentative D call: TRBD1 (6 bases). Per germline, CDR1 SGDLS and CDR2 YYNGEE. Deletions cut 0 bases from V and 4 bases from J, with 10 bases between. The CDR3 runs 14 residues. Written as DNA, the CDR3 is TGTGCCAGCAGCGTAGGTGTAGGGGGCTATGGCTACACCTTC. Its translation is CASSVGVGGYGYTF.

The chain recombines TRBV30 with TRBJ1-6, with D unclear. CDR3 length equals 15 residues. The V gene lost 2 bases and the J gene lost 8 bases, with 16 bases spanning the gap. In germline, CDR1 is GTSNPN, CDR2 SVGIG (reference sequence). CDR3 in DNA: TGTGCCTGGAGTCTAGGACTGGCCCCGGATTCACCCCTCCACTTT. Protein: CAWSLGLAPDSPLHF.

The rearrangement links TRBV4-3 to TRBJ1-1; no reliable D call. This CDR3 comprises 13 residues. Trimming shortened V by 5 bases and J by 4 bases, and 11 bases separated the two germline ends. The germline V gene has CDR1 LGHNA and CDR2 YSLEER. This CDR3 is CASSSDRGTEAFF. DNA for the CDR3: TGCGCCAGCAGCTCAGACCGCGGCACTGAAGCTTTCTTT.

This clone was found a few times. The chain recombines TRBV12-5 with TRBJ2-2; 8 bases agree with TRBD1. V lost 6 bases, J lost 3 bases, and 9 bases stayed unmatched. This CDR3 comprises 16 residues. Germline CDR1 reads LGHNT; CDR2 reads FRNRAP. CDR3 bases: TGTGCTAGTGGCGGGCGGACAGGGAAGGACACCGGGGAGCTGTTTTTT. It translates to CASGGRTGKDTGELFF.

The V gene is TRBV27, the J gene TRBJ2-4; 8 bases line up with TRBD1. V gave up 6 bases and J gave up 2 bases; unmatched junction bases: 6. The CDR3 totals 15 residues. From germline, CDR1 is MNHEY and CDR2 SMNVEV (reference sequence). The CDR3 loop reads CASRTTGVPKNIQYF. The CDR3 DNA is TGTGCCAGCAGGACGACAGGGGTGCCCAAAAACATTCAGTACTTC.

The CDR3 bases are TGTGCCAGCAGTCGGACGGGGGAACGGCCCCAGCATTTT. It is translated as CASSRTGERPQHF. The chain couples TRBV6-2 or TRBV6-3 to TRBJ1-5; weak D call: TRBD1 (5 bases). V lost 5 bases, J lost 9 bases, and 14 bases lay in between. Germline CDR1 reads MNHEY; CDR2 reads SVGEGT. The CDR3 consists of 13 residues.

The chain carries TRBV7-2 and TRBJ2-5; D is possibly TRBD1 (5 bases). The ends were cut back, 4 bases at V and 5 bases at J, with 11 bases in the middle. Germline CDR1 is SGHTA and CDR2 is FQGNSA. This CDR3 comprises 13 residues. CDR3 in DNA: TGTGCCAGCAGCTCCTACAGGTCGGAGACCCAGTACTTC. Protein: CASSSYRSETQYF. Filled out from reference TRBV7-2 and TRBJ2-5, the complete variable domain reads GAGVSQSPSNKVTEKGKDVELRCDPISGHTALYWYRQSLGQGLEFLIYFQGNSAPDKSGLPSDRFSAERTGGSVSTLTIQRTQQEDSAVYLCASSSYRSETQYFGPGTRLLVL.

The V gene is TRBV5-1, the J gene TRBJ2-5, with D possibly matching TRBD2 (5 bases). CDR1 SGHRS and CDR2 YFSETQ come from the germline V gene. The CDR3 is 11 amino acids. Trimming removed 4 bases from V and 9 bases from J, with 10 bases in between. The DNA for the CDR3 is TGCGCCAGCAGCGAGGACTGGGCCCAGTACTTC. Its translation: CASSEDWAQYF.

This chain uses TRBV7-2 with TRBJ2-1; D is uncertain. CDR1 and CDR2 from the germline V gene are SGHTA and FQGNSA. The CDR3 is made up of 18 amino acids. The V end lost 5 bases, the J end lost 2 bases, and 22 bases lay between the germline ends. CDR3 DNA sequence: TGTGCCAGCAGCGCAGTTTTCAGACTTATGAGCGCCTACAATGAGCAGTTCTTC. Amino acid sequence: CASSAVFRLMSAYNEQFF.

The CDR3 DNA reads as TGTGCCAGCAGCCCCGGACAGGGGGGGCCCTACGAGCAGTACTTC. Translation: CASSPGQGGPYEQYF. The chain uses TRBV5-4 and TRBJ2-7; 10 nucleotides align to TRBD1. The trim removed 4 bases at V and 2 bases at J, leaving 6 bases unmatched. Germline V CDR1 and CDR2: SGHNT, YYREEE (reference sequence). This CDR3 is 15 amino acids long.

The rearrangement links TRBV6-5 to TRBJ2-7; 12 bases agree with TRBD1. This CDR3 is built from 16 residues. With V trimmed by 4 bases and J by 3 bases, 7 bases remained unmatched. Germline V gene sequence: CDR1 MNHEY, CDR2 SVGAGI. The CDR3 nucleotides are TGTGCCAGCAGTTCCCGGGACAGGGGGCGAGACTACGAGCAGTACTTC. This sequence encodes CASSSRDRGRDYEQYF.

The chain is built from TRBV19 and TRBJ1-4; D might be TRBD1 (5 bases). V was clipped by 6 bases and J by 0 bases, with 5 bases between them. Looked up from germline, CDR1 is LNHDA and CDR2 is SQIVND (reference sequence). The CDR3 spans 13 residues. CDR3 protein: CASRTATNEKLFF. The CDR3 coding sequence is TGTGCCAGTAGGACAGCAACTAATGAAAAACTGTTTTTT.

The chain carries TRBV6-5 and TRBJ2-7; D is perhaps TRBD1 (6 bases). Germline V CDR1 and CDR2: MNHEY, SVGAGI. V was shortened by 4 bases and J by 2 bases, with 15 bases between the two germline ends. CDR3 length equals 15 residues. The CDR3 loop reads CASSSAGTSAYEQYF. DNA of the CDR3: TGTGCCAGCAGTTCCGCCGGGACAAGTGCCTACGAGCAGTACTTC.

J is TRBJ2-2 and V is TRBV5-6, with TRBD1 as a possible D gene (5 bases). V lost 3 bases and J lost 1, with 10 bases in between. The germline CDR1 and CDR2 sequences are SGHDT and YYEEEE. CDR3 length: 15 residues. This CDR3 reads CASSYQGWNTGELFF. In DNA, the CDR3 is TGTGCCAGCAGCTACCAGGGATGGAACACCGGGGAGCTGTTTTTT. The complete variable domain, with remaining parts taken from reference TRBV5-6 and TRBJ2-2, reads DAGVTQSPTHLIKTRGQQVTLRCSPKSGHDTVSWYQQALGQGPQFIFQYYEEEERQRGNFPDRFSGHQFPNYSSELNVNALLLGDSALYLCASSYQGWNTGELFFGEGSRLTVL.

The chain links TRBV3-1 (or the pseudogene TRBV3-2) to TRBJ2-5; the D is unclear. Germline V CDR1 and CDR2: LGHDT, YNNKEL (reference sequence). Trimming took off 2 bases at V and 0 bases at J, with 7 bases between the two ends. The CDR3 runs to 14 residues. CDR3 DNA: TGTGCCAGCAGCCAATTTCGGGACCAAGAGACCCAGTACTTC. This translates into CASSQFRDQETQYF.

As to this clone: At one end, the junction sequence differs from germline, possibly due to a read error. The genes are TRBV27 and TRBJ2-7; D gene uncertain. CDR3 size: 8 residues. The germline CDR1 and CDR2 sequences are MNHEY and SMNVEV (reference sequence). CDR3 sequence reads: CASPEEYF. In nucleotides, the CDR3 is TGTGCCAGCCCCGAGGAGTACTTC.

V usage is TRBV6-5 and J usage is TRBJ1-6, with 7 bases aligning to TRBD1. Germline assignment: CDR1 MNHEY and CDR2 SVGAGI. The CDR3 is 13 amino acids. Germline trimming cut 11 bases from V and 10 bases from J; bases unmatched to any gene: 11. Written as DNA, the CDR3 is TGTGCCGCCAGGGGGACGAAGGGATCACCCCTCCACTTT. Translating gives CAARGTKGSPLHF.

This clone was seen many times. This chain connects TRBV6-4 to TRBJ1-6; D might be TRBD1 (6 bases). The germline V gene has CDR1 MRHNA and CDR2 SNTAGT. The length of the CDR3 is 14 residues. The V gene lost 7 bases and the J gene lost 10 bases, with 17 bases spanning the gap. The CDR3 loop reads CASTNNPGTSPLHF. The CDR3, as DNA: TGTGCCAGCACCAATAACCCCGGGACATCACCCCTCCACTTT.